Below are 25 T cell receptor beta chains sequenced from a single sample in a study of shared clonotypes between healthy human individuals. Produced via immunoSEQ multiplex PCR; TCRdb's table is partial and in-frame only. The sample yields about 2.4 million clones, over 85% seen once. The sample comprised naive CD4+ T cells from PBMCs. Noted subset: CD45RA+ positively selected. The receptors were gathered from a man aged 18 to 29 in good health. Some clones in this sample may be carry-over from other donors' samples.

This clone was observed once. The chain recombines TRBV7-3 with TRBJ2-7, with a weak D call TRBD2 (7 bases). The germline CDR1 and CDR2 sequences are SGHTA and FQGTGA. This CDR3 contains 16 residues. Trimming removed 2 bases at V and 1 base at J, with 15 bases between. The CDR3: CASSLGPRGASYEQYF. CDR3 DNA sequence: TGTGCCAGCAGCTTAGGCCCTCGGGGGGCATCCTACGAGCAGTACTTC.

This clone has just one count. The gene calls are TRBV6-7 and TRBJ2-4, with TRBD1 as a possible D gene (6 bases). TRBV6-7 is assigned to the ORF class and has an uncertain function. V lost 2 bases and J lost 4, with 12 bases in between. This CDR3 has 15 residues. The CDR3 DNA reads TGTGCCAGCAGTTACACTAAGGACAGAAAAAACATTCAGTACTTC. It yields the protein CASSYTKDRKNIQYF.

The gene calls are TRBV5-1 and TRBJ1-2; the match to TRBD1 covers 7 bases. The CDR3 contains 14 residues. J lost 8 bases, V lost 1 base, and 8 bases had no gene match. In germline, CDR1 is SGHRS, CDR2 YFSETQ. As DNA, the CDR3 is TGCGCCAGCAGCTTGTCAGGGGGATCCGGAGGCTACACCTTC. Translation: CASSLSGGSGGYTF.

The chain couples TRBV30 to TRBJ1-6, with 11 bases aligning to TRBD1. Germline CDR1 reads GTSNPN; CDR2 reads SVGIG (reference sequence). The CDR3 is 18 amino acids. Trimming at V came to 1 base and at J to 3 bases, leaving 8 bases not matched to a gene. CDR3 sequence reads: CAWSGTGGSNFYNSPLHF. DNA of the CDR3: TGTGCCTGGAGTGGGACAGGGGGCAGCAACTTCTATAATTCACCCCTCCACTTT.

With regard to this clone: Other DNA sequences from this sample encode an identical CDR3 as well. The rearrangement uses TRBV18 and TRBJ2-5; no reliable D call. Trimming took 1 base from V and 1 from J, leaving 4 bases between them. CDR1 is KGHSH and CDR2 is LQKENI in the germline V gene. The CDR3 covers 13 residues. This CDR3 is CASSPRRQETQYF. CDR3 coding DNA: TGTGCCAGCTCACCACGTCGCCAAGAGACCCAGTACTTC.

V and J are TRBV12-5 and TRBJ1-2, with 9 nucleotides matching TRBD1. Losses at the gene ends were 2 bases for V and 6 bases for J; bases not matched to a gene: 1. The CDR3 has 13 amino acids. Germline V gene lookup returns CDR1 LGHNT and CDR2 FRNRAP. This chain's CDR3 is CASGLWDRDGYTF. The CDR3 DNA reads as TGTGCTAGTGGTTTGTGGGACAGGGATGGCTACACCTTC.

The chain recombines TRBV27 with TRBJ2-1, with 9 nucleotides matching TRBD2. This CDR3 region has 16 residues. J gave up 5 bases and V 5 bases, and 10 bases lay outside the gene matches. Germline lookup yields CDR1 MNHEY and CDR2 SMNVEV (reference sequence). CDR3 nucleotides: TGTGCCAGCAGTAGAGATAGCGGGAGATCTAACAATGAGCAGTTCTTC. This codes for CASSRDSGRSNNEQFF.

The V and J genes are TRBV28 and TRBJ2-2; unclear D gene. The CDR3 is made up of 16 amino acids. The germline V gene has CDR1 MDHEN and CDR2 SYDVKM. V lost 2 bases and J lost 0, with 10 bases in between. CDR3 protein: CASSLVGVANTGELFF. The CDR3 nucleotides read TGTGCCAGCAGTTTAGTTGGAGTCGCGAACACCGGGGAGCTGTTTTTT.

The J gene is TRBJ2-7, the V gene TRBV29-1; D is perhaps TRBD1 (5 bases). There are 13 residues in the CDR3. CDR1 and CDR2 from the germline V gene are SQVTM and ANQGSEA. V was clipped by 4 bases and J by 3 bases, with 13 bases between them. CDR3 loop: CSVAGLQLYEQYF. Here the CDR3 DNA reads TGCAGCGTTGCAGGGCTTCAACTCTACGAGCAGTACTTC.

V and J are TRBV11-2 and TRBJ2-5; no clear D gene. The J call is doubtful: the DNA matches TRBJ2-7 better. The germline V gene encodes CDR1 SGHAT and CDR2 FQNNGV. CDR3 size: 14 residues. CDR3 amino acids: CASSLRSQAYEQYF. The CDR3 DNA follows: TGTGCCAGCAGCTTAAGATCCCAGGCCTACGAGCAGTACTTC.

This clone was found once. This rearrangement joins TRBV11-1 to TRBJ2-7; possible D gene TRBD1, 6 bases. The V gene's germline CDR1 is SGHAT and CDR2 FQDESV (reference sequence). The CDR3 has 13 amino acids. V was clipped by 5 bases and J by 2 bases, with 10 bases between them. For the CDR3, the DNA is TGTGCCAGCAGCCGGGACAAGACCTACGAGCAGTACTTC. Protein sequence: CASSRDKTYEQYF.

The chain links TRBV7-3 to TRBJ2-1, with TRBD2 identical over 9 bases. The CDR3 loop spans 16 amino acids. V dropped 1 base and J dropped 2; count of bases not matched to a gene: 3. CDR1 is SGHTA and CDR2 is FQGTGA in the germline V gene. The CDR3 loop reads CASSLRAGGAYNEQFF. DNA of the CDR3: TGTGCCAGCAGCTTAAGGGCGGGAGGGGCCTACAATGAGCAGTTCTTC.

The chain couples TRBV5-1 to TRBJ1-2; TRBD1 agrees at 7 bases. Per the germline V gene, CDR1 is SGHRS and CDR2 is YFSETQ. The CDR3 is 16 residues long. Trimming took 0 bases from V and 2 from J; bases not matched to a gene: 7. In nucleotides, the CDR3 is TGCGCCAGCAGCTTGGGTCTGGACAGGTCGAACTATGGCTACACCTTC. Its protein product is CASSLGLDRSNYGYTF. Looking up the rest from reference TRBV5-1 and TRBJ1-2 gives the full variable domain: KAGVTQTPRYLIKTRGQQVTLSCSPISGHRSVSWYQQTPGQGLQFLFEYFSETQRNKGNFPGRFSGRQFSNSRSEMNVSTLELGDSALYLCASSLGLDRSNYGYTFGSGTRLTVV.

CDR3 region: CASSFPGRLTYEQYF. The CDR3 region has the DNA TGTGCCAGCAGTTTCCCCGGACGCCTAACCTACGAGCAGTACTTC. V is TRBV11-2 and J is TRBJ2-7; unclear D gene. CDR3 length: 15 amino acids. V was clipped by 6 bases and J by 2 bases, with 17 bases between them. Germline V gives CDR1 SGHAT, CDR2 FQNNGV.

In this sample, this clone turned up a few times. V is TRBV5-1 and J is TRBJ2-1, with 13 bases lining up with TRBD2. Germline-derived CDR1 and CDR2 are SGHRS and YFSETQ. CDR3 length: 16 residues. The J segment lost 0 bases and the V segment lost 3 bases, leaving 0 bases of the junction unmatched. Here the CDR3 reads CASSWTSGSSYNEQFF. CDR3 coding DNA: TGCGCCAGCAGCTGGACTAGCGGGAGCTCCTACAATGAGCAGTTCTTC.

Comments on this clone: Other DNA sequences from this sample encode an identical CDR3 as well. This chain links TRBV5-1 with TRBJ2-5; D gene ambiguous. Trimming removed 0 bases at V and 0 bases at J, with 3 bases between. Germline CDR1 and CDR2: SGHRS and YFSETQ. This CDR3 region has 13 residues. The CDR3 DNA reads TGCGCCAGCAGCTTGGCGTACCAAGAGACCCAGTACTTC. This codes for CASSLAYQETQYF.

The V gene is TRBV7-2, the J gene TRBJ2-5; a weak D match, TRBD2 (5 bases). The length of the CDR3 is 15 residues. Germline assignment: CDR1 SGHTA and CDR2 FQGNSA. Trimming pared 8 bases from V and 5 bases from J, leaving 21 bases between. Here the CDR3 DNA reads TGTGCCAGCGTCAGAAGGGCCGAGGGCGCGGAGACCCAGTACTTC. Translation: CASVRRAEGAETQYF.

This clone was counted between two and nine times. This sequence joins TRBV29-1 and TRBJ1-1, with D possibly TRBD1 on 5 matching bases. V was cut by 7 bases and J by 3 bases, with 15 bases left in between. The CDR3 loop spans 13 amino acids. CDR1 and CDR2 from the germline V gene are SQVTM and ANQGSEA. The chain's CDR3 is CSACRDLDTEAFF. CDR3 nucleotides: TGCAGCGCCTGCCGGGACCTTGACACTGAAGCTTTCTTT. Full variable domain (missing parts from reference TRBV29-1 and TRBJ1-1): SAVISQKPSRDICQRGTSLTIQCQVDSQVTMMFWYRQQPGQSLTLIATANQGSEATYESGFVIDKFPISRPNLTFSTLTVSNMSPEDSSIYLCSACRDLDTEAFFGQGTRLTVV.

This chain links TRBV27 with TRBJ1-5; D unresolved. Germline lookup yields CDR1 MNHEY and CDR2 SMNVEV (reference sequence). CDR3 size: 10 residues. V was pared by 8 bases and J by 9 bases, with 8 bases between. The CDR3 DNA is TGTGCCAGCGGGTGGAGGCCCCAGCATTTT. Protein: CASGWRPQHF.

This sequence joins TRBV5-1 and TRBJ2-1; tentatively, D is TRBD1 or TRBD2 (5 bases each). Germline V gene sequence: CDR1 SGHRS, CDR2 YFSETQ. This CDR3 is built from 15 residues. V lost 4 bases and J lost 0, with 11 bases in between. The CDR3 here is CASSVGDGSYNEQFF. The DNA of the CDR3 is TGCGCCAGCAGCGTGGGGGACGGCTCCTACAATGAGCAGTTCTTC.

The chain carries TRBV28 and TRBJ1-4; 8 nucleotides agree with TRBD1. The germline V gene encodes CDR1 MDHEN and CDR2 SYDVKM. V gave up 6 bases and J gave up 8 bases; unmatched junction bases: 8. This CDR3 has 14 residues. CDR3 in amino acids: CASRSQGAWEKLFF. CDR3 nucleotides: TGTGCCAGCAGGAGTCAGGGGGCCTGGGAAAAACTGTTTTTT.

The chain uses TRBV28 and TRBJ2-7; unclear D gene. The CDR3 spans 15 residues. The V and J ends lost 4 bases and 4 bases respectively, with 17 bases between them. Germline-derived CDR1 and CDR2 are MDHEN and SYDVKM. CDR3 bases: TGTGCCAGCAGTTACGGTGCGCCGCTTTTTTACGAGCAGTACTTC. The encoded protein is CASSYGAPLFYEQYF.

This clone was picked up a small number of times. The V call is TRBV28, the J call TRBJ1-1; D is unclear. Germline V lookup: CDR1 MDHEN, CDR2 SYDVKM. CDR3 length: 13 amino acids. Between the trimmed V and J ends, which lost 6 bases and 0 bases, there was a span of 8 bases. This CDR3 reads CASRRSMNTEAFF. The DNA for the CDR3 is TGTGCCAGCAGGAGAAGCATGAACACTGAAGCTTTCTTT.

This clone was picked up one time. The chain links TRBV15 to TRBJ1-3; D ambiguous. The V gene's germline CDR1 is LNHNV and CDR2 YYDKDF (reference sequence). The CDR3 sequence is 14 residues long. Trimming removed 0 bases from V and 6 bases from J, with 9 bases in between. The CDR3 nucleotides are TGTGCCACCAGCAGAGAGGCTCTTCAAAACACCATATATTTT. Its translation: CATSREALQNTIYF.

Remarks on this clone: The same CDR3 is also encoded by other DNA sequences in this sample. V is TRBV18 and J is TRBJ1-5; tentative D call: TRBD1 (6 bases). Germline lookup yields CDR1 KGHSH and CDR2 LQKENI. CDR3 size: 14 residues. V shed 2 bases and J shed 4 bases, with 9 bases lying between them. Here the CDR3 DNA reads TGTGCCAGCTCACCATCAGGGGCAAATCAGCCCCAGCATTTT. It specifies CASSPSGANQPQHF.